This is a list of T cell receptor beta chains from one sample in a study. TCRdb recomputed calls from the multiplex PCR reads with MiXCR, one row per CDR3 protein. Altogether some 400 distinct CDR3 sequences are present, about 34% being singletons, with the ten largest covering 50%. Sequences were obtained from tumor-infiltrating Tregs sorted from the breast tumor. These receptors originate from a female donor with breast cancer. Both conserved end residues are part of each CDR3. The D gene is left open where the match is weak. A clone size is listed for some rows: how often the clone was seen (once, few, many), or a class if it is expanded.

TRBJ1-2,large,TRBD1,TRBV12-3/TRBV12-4,CASSLTSQGNYGYTF,TGTGCCAGCAGTTTAACTTCACAGGGGAACTATGGCTACACCTTC
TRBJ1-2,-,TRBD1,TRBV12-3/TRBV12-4,CASSRDRAGGYTF,TGTGCCAGCAGTCGGGACAGGGCGGGAGGCTACACCTTC
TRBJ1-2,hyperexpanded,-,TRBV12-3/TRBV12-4,CASGRQGSGYTF,TGTGCCAGTGGGCGGCAGGGCAGTGGCTACACCTTC
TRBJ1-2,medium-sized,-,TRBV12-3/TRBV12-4,CASSFADYGYTF,TGTGCCAGCAGTTTCGCGGACTATGGCTACACCTTC
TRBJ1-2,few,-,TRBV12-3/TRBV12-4,CASNLGTGYTF,TGTGCCAGCAACCTTGGGACCGGCTACACCTTC
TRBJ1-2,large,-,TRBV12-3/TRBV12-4,CASSFTGYGYTF,TGTGCCAGCAGTTTTACAGGGTATGGCTACACCTTC
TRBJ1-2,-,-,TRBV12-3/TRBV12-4,CASSGAYGYTF,TGTGCCAGCAGTGGCGCCTATGGCTACACCTTC
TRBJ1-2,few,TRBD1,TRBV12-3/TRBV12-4,CASSLRRQGRGYTF,TGTGCCAGCAGTTTACGGCGACAGGGGAGAGGCTACACCTTC
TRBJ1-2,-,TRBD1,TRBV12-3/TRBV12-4,CASSLGTGNGYTF,TGTGCCAGCAGTTTAGGGACAGGGAATGGCTACACCTTC
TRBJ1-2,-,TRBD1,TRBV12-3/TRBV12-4,CASSPTGADGYTF,TGTGCCAGCAGTCCCACAGGGGCGGATGGCTACACCTTC
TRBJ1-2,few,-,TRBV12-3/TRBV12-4,CASSSGDGYTF,TGTGCCAGCAGTTCAGGGGACGGCTACACCTTC
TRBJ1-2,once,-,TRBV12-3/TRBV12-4,CASSTRQRVSVGYTF,TGTGCCAGCAGTACACGACAGCGGGTTTCGGTTGGCTACACCTTC
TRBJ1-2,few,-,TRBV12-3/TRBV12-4,CASTDSRINYGYTF,TGTGCCAGCACGGACAGCAGAATTAACTATGGCTACACCTTC
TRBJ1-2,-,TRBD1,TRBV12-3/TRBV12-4,CASSPDRDGYTF,TGTGCCAGCAGTCCCGACAGGGATGGCTACACCTTC
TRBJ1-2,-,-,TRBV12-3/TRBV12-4,CASSFNRLPSGYGYTF,TGTGCCAGCAGTTTTAACAGGCTCCCATCGGGCTATGGCTACACCTTC
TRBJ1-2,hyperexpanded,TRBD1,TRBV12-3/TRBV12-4,CASSGDSYGYTF,TGTGCCAGCAGTGGGGACAGCTATGGCTACACCTTC
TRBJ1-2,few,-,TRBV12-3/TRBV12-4,CASDGYYGYTF,TGTGCCAGTGACGGATACTATGGCTACACCTTC
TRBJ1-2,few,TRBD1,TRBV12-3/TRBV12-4,CASSSGQVDGYTF,TGTGCCAGCAGTTCCGGACAGGTCGATGGCTACACCTTC
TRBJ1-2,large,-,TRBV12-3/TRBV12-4,CASSFTPPGYGYTF,TGTGCCAGCAGTTTTACTCCGCCTGGGTATGGCTACACCTTC
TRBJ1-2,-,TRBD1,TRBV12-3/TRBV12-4,CASSNPGQGSGYTF,TGTGCCAGCAGCAACCCGGGACAGGGATCGGGCTACACCTTC
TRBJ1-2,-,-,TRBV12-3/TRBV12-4,CASSQWGNYGYTF,TGTGCCAGCAGCCAATGGGGTAACTATGGCTACACCTTC
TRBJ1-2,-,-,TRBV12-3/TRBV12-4,CASSPLGMGYTF,TGTGCCAGCAGCCCACTAGGGATGGGCTACACCTTC
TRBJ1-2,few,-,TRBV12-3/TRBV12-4,CASSASRAFYGYTF,TGTGCCAGCAGTGCTAGCCGGGCTTTCTATGGCTACACCTTC
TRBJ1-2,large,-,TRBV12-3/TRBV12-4,CASSFEGWYGYTF,TGTGCCAGCAGTTTCGAGGGGTGGTATGGCTACACCTTC
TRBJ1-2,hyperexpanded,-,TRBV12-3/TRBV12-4,CASSTSGTKGGYTF,TGTGCCAGCAGTACTTCCGGGACAAAGGGCGGCTACACCTTC
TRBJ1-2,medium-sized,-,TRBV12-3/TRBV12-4,CASSLKGEGGYTF,TGTGCCAGCAGTTTAAAAGGGGAGGGTGGCTACACCTTC
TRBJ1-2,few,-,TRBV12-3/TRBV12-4,CASSLRPEVAGYTF,TGTGCCAGCAGTTTAAGGCCGGAAGTCGCGGGCTACACCTTC
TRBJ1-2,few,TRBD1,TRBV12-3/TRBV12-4,CASGDRGGYTF,TGTGCCAGCGGGGACAGGGGTGGCTACACCTTC
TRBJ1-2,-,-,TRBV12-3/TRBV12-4,CASSSTGNYGYTF,TGTGCCAGCAGTTCGACGGGAAACTATGGCTACACCTTC
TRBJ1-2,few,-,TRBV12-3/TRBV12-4,CASSHPDMRNYGYTF,TGTGCCAGCAGTCACCCGGACATGCGTAACTATGGCTACACCTTC
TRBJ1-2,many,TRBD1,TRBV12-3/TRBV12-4,CASSRGQDYGYTF,TGTGCCAGCAGTCGGGGACAGGACTATGGCTACACCTTC
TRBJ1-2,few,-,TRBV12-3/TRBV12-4,CASGPQVENYGYTF,TGTGCCAGCGGTCCCCAGGTGGAAAACTATGGCTACACCTTC
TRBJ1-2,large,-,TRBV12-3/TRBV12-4,CASSLGYGYTF,TGTGCCAGCAGCTTGGGCTATGGCTACACCTTC
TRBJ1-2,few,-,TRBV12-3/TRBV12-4,CASSLGRSYGYTF,TGTGCCAGCAGCCTGGGCAGGTCCTATGGCTACACCTTC